The rows below give T cell receptor beta chains drawn from one sample of a study of cytomegalovirus exposure and HLA in healthy donors. Repertoires were generated with immunoSEQ multiplex PCR, while TCRdb's copy carries only in-frame clones and drops some. The sample includes 90,000 to 120,000 clones, about 85% of them seen just once. The sequencing input was PBMCs. These TCRs come from a woman aged 18-29 years in good health and CMV-seronegative. Each CDR3 is given with its conserved first and last residue. Each record gives: V gene, J gene, clone size, D gene, CDR3 protein, CDR3 DNA. D genes are given only for firm matches. Rows give clone size only sometimes, using once, few, many, or a class for an expanded clone.

TRBV13,TRBJ2-3,.,.,CASSLTSAADTQYF,TGTGCCAGCAGCCTAACCTCAGCGGCAGATACGCAGTATTTT
TRBV7-2,TRBJ2-7,.,.,CASSLKGSGWGGYEQYF,TGTGCCAGCAGCTTAAAAGGCTCAGGTTGGGGCGGCTACGAGCAGTACTTC
TRBV18,TRBJ1-6,once,.,CASSNGGDSPLHF,TGTGCCAGCTCAAACGGGGGGGATTCACCCCTCCACTTT
TRBV30,TRBJ1-2,.,.,CAWRGTKEDGEFNYGYTF,TGTGCCTGGAGGGGTACTAAGGAGGACGGAGAATTCAACTATGGCTACACCTTC
TRBV2,TRBJ2-7,.,TRBD1,CASRPNTGGAYEQYF,TGTGCCAGCAGGCCGAATACAGGGGGTGCCTACGAGCAGTACTTC
TRBV7-3,TRBJ1-1,.,TRBD1,CASSLGQGYTEAFF,TGTGCCAGCAGCTTAGGACAGGGTTACACTGAAGCTTTCTTT
TRBV6-5,TRBJ2-7,.,.,CASSYSSETLSYEQYF,TGTGCCAGCAGTTATTCCTCCGAGACTTTATCCTACGAGCAGTACTTC
TRBV6-1,TRBJ1-3,.,.,CASSPIVGSGNTIYF,TGTGCCAGCAGTCCAATAGTCGGCTCTGGAAACACCATATATTTT
TRBV7-9,TRBJ1-1,.,.,CASSFPGNTEAFF,TGTGCCAGCAGCTTTCCGGGGAACACTGAAGCTTTCTTT
TRBV6-5,TRBJ2-7,.,TRBD1,CASSYGGQRDEQYF,TGTGCCAGCAGTTACGGGGGACAGAGGGACGAGCAGTACTTC
TRBV20-1,TRBJ2-3,.,TRBD2,CSAVGLAEDYF,TGCAGTGCTGTTGGACTAGCGGAGGATTATTTT
TRBV14,TRBJ2-3,.,TRBD1,CASSPAGTGQYF,TGTGCCAGCAGCCCCGCTGGGACAGGGCAGTATTTT
TRBV28,TRBJ1-1,.,.,CASSFRVDTEAFF,TGTGCCAGCAGTTTCAGGGTGGACACTGAAGCTTTCTTT
TRBV19,TRBJ2-7,.,TRBD1,CASSAWGQGYLEQYF,TGTGCCAGTAGTGCTTGGGGACAGGGGTACCTCGAGCAGTACTTC
TRBV27,TRBJ1-2,.,.,CASSLIRDTTNYGYTF,TGTGCCAGCAGTTTAATACGGGACACAACTAACTATGGCTACACCTTC
TRBV6-1,TRBJ1-2,once,.,CASSGFQKGDYGYTF,TGTGCCAGCAGTGGTTTCCAAAAGGGGGACTATGGCTACACCTTC
TRBV10-3,TRBJ2-3,.,.,CAISNTDESSTDTQYF,TGTGCCATCAGTAATACAGACGAATCTAGCACAGATACGCAGTATTTT
TRBV6-1,TRBJ2-5,.,.,CASTVGVKETQYF,TGTGCCAGCACAGTCGGGGTCAAAGAGACCCAGTACTTC
TRBV6-4,TRBJ2-3,.,.,CASKRTGGADTQYF,TGTGCCAGCAAGCGGACAGGAGGGGCAGATACGCAGTATTTT
TRBV6-5,TRBJ1-1,few,.,CASSYGQKAFF,TGTGCCAGCAGTTACGGGCAGAAAGCTTTCTTT
TRBV5-1,TRBJ2-3,.,.,CASRLGVDTQYF,TGCGCCAGCAGATTGGGAGTAGATACGCAGTATTTT
TRBV7-2,TRBJ2-2,.,.,CASSPLFPNTGELFF,TGTGCCAGCAGCCCTCTCTTCCCTAACACCGGGGAGCTGTTTTTT
TRBV5-6,TRBJ2-7,.,TRBD1,CASSDDRGPDYEQYF,TGTGCCAGCAGCGATGACAGGGGGCCCGACTACGAGCAGTACTTC
TRBV4-2,TRBJ2-1,.,.,CASSQDALALDEQFF,TGTGCCAGCAGCCAAGATGCCCTAGCGCTCGATGAGCAGTTCTTC
TRBV28,TRBJ1-1,.,.,CASSDRYRTEAFF,TGTGCCAGCAGCGACAGGTACAGAACTGAAGCTTTCTTT
TRBV7-3,TRBJ2-7,.,.,CASSSGFNEQYF,TGTGCCAGCAGCTCAGGATTCAACGAGCAGTACTTC
TRBV2,TRBJ1-2,.,.,CASSGQGYNYGYTF,TGTGCCAGCAGTGGGCAGGGATATAACTATGGCTACACCTTC
TRBV7-2,TRBJ2-7,.,.,CASSLNRVNEQYF,TGTGCCAGCAGCTTAAACAGGGTAAACGAGCAGTACTTC
TRBV6-6,TRBJ2-7,few,TRBD1,CASSNLGQGAYEQYF,TGTGCCAGCAGCAACCTAGGACAGGGAGCCTACGAGCAGTACTTC
TRBV30,TRBJ2-1,.,.,CAWAQGFEQFF,TGTGCCTGGGCGCAGGGTTTTGAGCAGTTCTTC
TRBV12-1,TRBJ1-3,.,.,CASSYKTGPLSGNTIYF,TGTGCCAGCAGCTACAAAACAGGGCCACTCTCTGGAAACACCATATATTTT
TRBV5-6,TRBJ2-7,few,.,CASSLFTYEQYF,TGTGCCAGCAGCTTGTTCACCTACGAGCAGTACTTC
TRBV10-3,TRBJ1-6,.,TRBD1,CAISDDRGSPLHF,TGTGCCATCAGTGACGACAGGGGTTCACCCCTCCACTTT
TRBV5-6,TRBJ1-1,few,.,CASSLSVWNTEAFF,TGTGCCAGCAGCTTGTCGGTGTGGAACACTGAAGCTTTCTTT
TRBV28,TRBJ1-5,few,.,CASSSRARNQPQHF,TGTGCCAGCAGTTCCAGGGCTCGCAATCAGCCCCAGCATTTT
TRBV5-6,TRBJ2-1,.,TRBD2,CASSPFESGGPYNEQFF,TGTGCCAGCAGCCCGTTTGAGAGCGGGGGGCCCTACAATGAGCAGTTCTTC
TRBV7-9,TRBJ2-7,.,.,CASSPRVAYEQYF,TGTGCCAGCAGCCCTCGAGTAGCCTACGAGCAGTACTTC
TRBV7-9,TRBJ2-7,.,.,CASSARNYEQYF,TGTGCCAGCAGCGCGAGAAACTACGAGCAGTACTTC
TRBV9,TRBJ2-2,.,.,CASRARVNTGELFF,TGTGCCAGCAGAGCCCGGGTGAACACCGGGGAGCTGTTTTTT
TRBV19,TRBJ2-2,.,.,CASSPTVMNTGELFF,TGTGCCAGTAGTCCCACTGTTATGAACACCGGGGAGCTGTTTTTT
TRBV10-3,TRBJ2-2,once,TRBD1,CAITRTGDTGELFF,TGTGCCATCACCCGGACAGGGGACACCGGGGAGCTGTTTTTT
TRBV5-1,TRBJ2-1,.,.,CASYGGDSYNEQFF,TGCGCCAGCTACGGCGGGGACTCCTACAATGAGCAGTTCTTC